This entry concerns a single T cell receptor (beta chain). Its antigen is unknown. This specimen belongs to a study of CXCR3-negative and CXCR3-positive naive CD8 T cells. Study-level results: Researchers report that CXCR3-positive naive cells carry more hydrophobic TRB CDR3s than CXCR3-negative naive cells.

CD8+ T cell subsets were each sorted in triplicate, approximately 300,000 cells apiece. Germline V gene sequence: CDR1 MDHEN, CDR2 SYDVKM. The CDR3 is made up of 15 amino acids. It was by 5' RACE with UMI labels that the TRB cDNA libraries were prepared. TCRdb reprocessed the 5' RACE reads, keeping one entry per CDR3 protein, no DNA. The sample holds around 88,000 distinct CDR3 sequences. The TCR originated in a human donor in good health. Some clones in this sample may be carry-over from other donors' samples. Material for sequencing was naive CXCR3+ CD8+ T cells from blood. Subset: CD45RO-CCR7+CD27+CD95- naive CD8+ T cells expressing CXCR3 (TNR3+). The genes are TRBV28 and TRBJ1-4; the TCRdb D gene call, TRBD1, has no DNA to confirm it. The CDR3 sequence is CASSLPLTGAEKLFF.